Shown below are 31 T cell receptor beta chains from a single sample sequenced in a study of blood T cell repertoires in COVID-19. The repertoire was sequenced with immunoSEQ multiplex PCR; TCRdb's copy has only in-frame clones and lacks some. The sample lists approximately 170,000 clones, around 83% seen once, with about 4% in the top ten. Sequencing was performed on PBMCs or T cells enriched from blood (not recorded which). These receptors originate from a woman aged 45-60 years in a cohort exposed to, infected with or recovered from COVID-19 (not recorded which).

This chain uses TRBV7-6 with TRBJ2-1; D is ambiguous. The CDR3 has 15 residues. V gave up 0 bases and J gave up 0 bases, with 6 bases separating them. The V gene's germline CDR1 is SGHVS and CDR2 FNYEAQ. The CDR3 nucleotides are TGTGCCAGCAGCTTAGCAATCCTCTCCTACAATGAGCAGTTCTTC. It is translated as CASSLAILSYNEQFF.

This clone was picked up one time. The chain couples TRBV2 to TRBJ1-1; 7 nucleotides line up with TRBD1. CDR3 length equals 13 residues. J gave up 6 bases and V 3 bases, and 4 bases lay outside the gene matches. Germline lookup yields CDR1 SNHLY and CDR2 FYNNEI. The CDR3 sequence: CASSDNRGPEAFF. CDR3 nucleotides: TGTGCCAGCAGTGACAACAGGGGCCCTGAAGCTTTCTTT.

The CDR3 DNA reads as TGTGCCAGCAACCCCGGGACTCCTTCGAATGAGCAGTTCTTC. Protein: CASNPGTPSNEQFF. V usage is TRBV9 and J usage is TRBJ2-1; possibly TRBD2 for D (6 bases). The CDR3 runs to 14 residues. The V gene lost 6 bases and the J gene lost 7 bases, with 17 bases spanning the gap. The germline gives CDR1 SGDLS, CDR2 YYNGEE.

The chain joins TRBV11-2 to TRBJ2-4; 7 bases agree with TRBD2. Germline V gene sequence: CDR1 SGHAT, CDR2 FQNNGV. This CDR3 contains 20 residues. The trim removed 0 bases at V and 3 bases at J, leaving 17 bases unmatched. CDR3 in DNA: TGTGCCAGCAGCTTAGATATCATCTACGGGGGGATTTCGGACAAAAACATTCAGTACTTC. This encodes CASSLDIIYGGISDKNIQYF.

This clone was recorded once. The CDR3 loop reads CASSLSPGTNEKLFF. The CDR3 bases are TGCGCCAGCAGCTTGTCGCCAGGAACTAATGAAAAACTGTTTTTT. V usage is TRBV5-1 and J usage is TRBJ1-4, with unresolved D. Trimming removed 1 base at V and 1 base at J, with 8 bases between. Germline V gives CDR1 SGHRS, CDR2 YFSETQ. The CDR3 is made up of 15 amino acids.

In nucleotides, the CDR3 is TGTGCCATCAGGGAGACCCTAAACACCGGGGAGCTGTTTTTT. This gives the protein CAIRETLNTGELFF. This sequence joins TRBV10-3 and TRBJ2-2; no clear D gene. Trimming removed 6 bases at V and 2 bases at J, with 10 bases between. In germline, CDR1 is ENHRY, CDR2 SYGVKD. The CDR3 is 14 amino acids.

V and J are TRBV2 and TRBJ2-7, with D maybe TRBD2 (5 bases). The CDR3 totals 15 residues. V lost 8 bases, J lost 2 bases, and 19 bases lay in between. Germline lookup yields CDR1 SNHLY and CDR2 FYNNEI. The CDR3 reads CASSIAGLAPYEQYF. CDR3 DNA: TGTGCCAGCTCAATAGCAGGACTGGCCCCCTACGAGCAGTACTTC.

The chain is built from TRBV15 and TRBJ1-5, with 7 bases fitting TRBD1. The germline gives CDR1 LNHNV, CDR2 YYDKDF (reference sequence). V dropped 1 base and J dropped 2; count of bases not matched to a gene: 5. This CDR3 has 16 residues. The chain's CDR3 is CATSRVRQGGNQPQHF. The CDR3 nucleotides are TGTGCCACCAGCAGAGTCCGCCAGGGGGGCAATCAGCCCCAGCATTTT.

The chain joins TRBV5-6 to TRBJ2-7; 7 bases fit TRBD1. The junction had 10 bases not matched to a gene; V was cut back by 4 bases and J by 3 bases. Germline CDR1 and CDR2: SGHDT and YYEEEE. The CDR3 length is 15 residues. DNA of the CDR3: TGTGCCAGCAGCCTTCTTAAGACAGGGTACTACGAGCAGTACTTC. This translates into CASSLLKTGYYEQYF.

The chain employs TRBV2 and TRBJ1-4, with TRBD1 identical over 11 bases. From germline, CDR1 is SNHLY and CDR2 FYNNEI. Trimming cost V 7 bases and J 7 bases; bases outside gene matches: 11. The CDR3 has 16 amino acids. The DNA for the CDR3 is TGTGCCAGCACCGATCGGACAGGGGGCGCAAGTGAAAAACTGTTTTTT. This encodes CASTDRTGGASEKLFF.

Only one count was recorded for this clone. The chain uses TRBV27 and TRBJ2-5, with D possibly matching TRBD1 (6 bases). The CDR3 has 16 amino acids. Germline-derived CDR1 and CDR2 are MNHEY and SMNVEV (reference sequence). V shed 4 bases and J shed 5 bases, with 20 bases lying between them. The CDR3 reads CASSSRNRVSGETQYF. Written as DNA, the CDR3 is TGTGCCAGCAGTTCACGTAACAGGGTCAGTGGGGAGACCCAGTACTTC.

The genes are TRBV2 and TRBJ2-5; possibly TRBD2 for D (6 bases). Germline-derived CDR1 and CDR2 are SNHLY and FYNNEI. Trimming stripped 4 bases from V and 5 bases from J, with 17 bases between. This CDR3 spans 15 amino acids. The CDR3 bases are TGTGCCAGCAGTGGGGGAGGAGGGGCCGCGGAGACCCAGTACTTC. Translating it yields CASSGGGGAAETQYF.

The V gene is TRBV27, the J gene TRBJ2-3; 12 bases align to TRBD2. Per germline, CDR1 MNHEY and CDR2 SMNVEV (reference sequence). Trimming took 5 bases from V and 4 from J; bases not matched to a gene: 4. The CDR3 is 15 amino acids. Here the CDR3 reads CASSARLAGADTQYF. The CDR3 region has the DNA TGTGCCAGCAGTGCCCGACTAGCGGGGGCAGATACGCAGTATTTT.

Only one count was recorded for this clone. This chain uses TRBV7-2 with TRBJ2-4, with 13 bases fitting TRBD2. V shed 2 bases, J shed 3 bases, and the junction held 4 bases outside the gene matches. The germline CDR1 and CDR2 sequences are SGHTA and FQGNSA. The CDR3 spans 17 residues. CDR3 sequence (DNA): TGTGCCAGCAGCTTACCCGGACTAGCGGGGGACAAAAACATTCAGTACTTC. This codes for CASSLPGLAGDKNIQYF.

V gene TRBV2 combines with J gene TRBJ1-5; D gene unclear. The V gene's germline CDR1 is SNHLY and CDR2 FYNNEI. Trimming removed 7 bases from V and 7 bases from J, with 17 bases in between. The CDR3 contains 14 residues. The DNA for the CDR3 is TGTGCCAGCATGAAGGAACAAGGAGGGCAGCCCCAGCATTTT. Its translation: CASMKEQGGQPQHF.

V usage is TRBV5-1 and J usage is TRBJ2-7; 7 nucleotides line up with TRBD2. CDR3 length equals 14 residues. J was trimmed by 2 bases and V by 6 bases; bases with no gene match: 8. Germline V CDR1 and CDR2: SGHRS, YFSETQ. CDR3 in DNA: TGCGCCAGCATGAAGGGCGGGAGTACCTACGAGCAGTACTTC. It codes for CASMKGGSTYEQYF.

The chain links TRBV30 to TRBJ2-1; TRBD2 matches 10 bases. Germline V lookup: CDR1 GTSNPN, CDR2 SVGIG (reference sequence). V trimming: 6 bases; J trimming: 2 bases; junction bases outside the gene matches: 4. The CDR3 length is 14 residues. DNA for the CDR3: TGTGCCTGTTTAAGCGGGGGGGCCTACAATGAGCAGTTCTTC. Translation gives CACLSGGAYNEQFF. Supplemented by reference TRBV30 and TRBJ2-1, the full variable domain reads SQTIHQWPATLVQPVGSPLSLECTVEGTSNPNLYWYRQAAGRGLQLLFYSVGIGQISSEVPQNLSASRPQDRQFILSSKKLLLSDSGFYLCACLSGGAYNEQFFGPGTRLTVL.

The CDR3 here is CASSRDRVEETQYF. CDR3 coding DNA: TGCGCCAGCAGCCGGGACAGGGTTGAAGAGACCCAGTACTTC. The chain has TRBV5-1 and TRBJ2-5, with 9 positions matching TRBD1. Trimming cost V 4 bases and J 3 bases; bases outside gene matches: 4. The CDR3 has 14 residues. Germline V gene data show CDR1 as SGHRS and CDR2 as YFSETQ.

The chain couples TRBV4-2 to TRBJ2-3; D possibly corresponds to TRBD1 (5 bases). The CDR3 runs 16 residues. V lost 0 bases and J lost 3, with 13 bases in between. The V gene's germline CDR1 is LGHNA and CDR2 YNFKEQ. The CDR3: CASSQEQGRKTDTQYF. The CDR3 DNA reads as TGTGCCAGCAGCCAAGAGCAGGGCAGGAAAACAGATACGCAGTATTTT.

The CDR3 DNA reads TGTGCCAGCAGTCGGACAGGGGCCGGGGAGCTGTTTTTT. The encoded protein is CASSRTGAGELFF. This chain connects TRBV7-9 to TRBJ2-2; TRBD1 agrees at 9 bases. This CDR3 spans 13 amino acids. CDR1 and CDR2 from the germline V gene are SEHNR and FQNEAQ (reference sequence). J was trimmed by 6 bases and V by 6 bases; bases with no gene match: 2.

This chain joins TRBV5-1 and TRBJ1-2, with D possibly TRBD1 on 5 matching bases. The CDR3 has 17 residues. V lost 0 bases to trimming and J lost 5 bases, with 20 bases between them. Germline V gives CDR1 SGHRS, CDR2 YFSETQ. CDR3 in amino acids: CASSLEFGTGSQYGYTF. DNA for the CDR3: TGCGCCAGCAGCTTGGAATTCGGTACAGGATCACAATATGGCTACACCTTC.

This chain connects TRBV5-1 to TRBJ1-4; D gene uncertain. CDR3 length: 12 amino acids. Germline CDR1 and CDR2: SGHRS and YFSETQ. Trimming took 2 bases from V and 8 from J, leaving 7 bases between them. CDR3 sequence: CASSFSSEKLFF. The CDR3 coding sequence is TGCGCCAGCAGCTTTTCTAGCGAAAAACTGTTTTTT.

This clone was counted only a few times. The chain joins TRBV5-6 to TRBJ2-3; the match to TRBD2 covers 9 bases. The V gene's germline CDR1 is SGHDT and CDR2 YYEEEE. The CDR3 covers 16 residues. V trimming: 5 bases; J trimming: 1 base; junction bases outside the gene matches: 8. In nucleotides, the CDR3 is TGTGCCAGCAGGGGTGAGGCTAGCGGGGGCACAGATACGCAGTATTTT. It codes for CASRGEASGGTDTQYF.

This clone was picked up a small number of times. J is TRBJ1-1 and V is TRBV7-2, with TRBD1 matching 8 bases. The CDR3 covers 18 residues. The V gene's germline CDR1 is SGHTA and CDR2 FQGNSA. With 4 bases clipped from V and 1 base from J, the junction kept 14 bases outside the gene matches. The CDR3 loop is CASSWGGRGRLTNTEAFF. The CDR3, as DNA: TGTGCCAGCAGCTGGGGGGGCAGGGGGCGTTTAACGAACACTGAAGCTTTCTTT.

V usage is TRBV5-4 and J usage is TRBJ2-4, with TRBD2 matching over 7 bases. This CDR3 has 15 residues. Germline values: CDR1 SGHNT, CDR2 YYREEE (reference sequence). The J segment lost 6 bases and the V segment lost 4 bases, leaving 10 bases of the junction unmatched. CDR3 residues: CASSRLGGEGNIQYF. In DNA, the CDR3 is TGTGCCAGCAGCAGGCTTGGCGGGGAGGGAAACATTCAGTACTTC. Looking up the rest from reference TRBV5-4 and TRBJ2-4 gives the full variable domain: ETGVTQSPTHLIKTRGQQVTLRCSSQSGHNTVSWYQQALGQGPQFIFQYYREEENGRGNFPPRFSGLQFPNYSSELNVNALELDDSALYLCASSRLGGEGNIQYFGAGTRLSVL.

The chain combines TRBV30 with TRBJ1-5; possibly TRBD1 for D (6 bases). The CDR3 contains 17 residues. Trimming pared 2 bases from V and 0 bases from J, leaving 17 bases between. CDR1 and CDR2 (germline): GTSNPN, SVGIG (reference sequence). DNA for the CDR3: TGTGCCTGGAGTAGGGACAAGGTAAACGATAGCAATCAGCCCCAGCATTTT. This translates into CAWSRDKVNDSNQPQHF.

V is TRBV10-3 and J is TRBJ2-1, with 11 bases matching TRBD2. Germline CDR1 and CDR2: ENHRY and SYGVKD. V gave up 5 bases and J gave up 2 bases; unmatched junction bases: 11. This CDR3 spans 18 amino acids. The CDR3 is CAISTGSGTSGAYNEQFF. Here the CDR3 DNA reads TGTGCCATCAGTACAGGTTCCGGGACTAGCGGAGCCTACAATGAGCAGTTCTTC.

The CDR3: CAISVDRGRDEQFF. The DNA of the CDR3 is TGTGCCATCAGTGTCGACAGGGGGCGAGATGAGCAGTTCTTC. This chain uses TRBV10-3 with TRBJ2-1, with 10 bases that match TRBD1. V trimming: 4 bases; J trimming: 8 bases; junction bases outside the gene matches: 5. Germline lookup yields CDR1 ENHRY and CDR2 SYGVKD. This CDR3 spans 14 amino acids.

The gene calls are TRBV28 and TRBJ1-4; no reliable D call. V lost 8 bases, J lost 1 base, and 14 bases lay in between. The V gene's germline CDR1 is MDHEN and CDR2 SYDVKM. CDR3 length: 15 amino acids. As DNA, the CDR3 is TGTGCCAGCGGCCCCTGGAGAGGAACTAATGAAAAACTGTTTTTT. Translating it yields CASGPWRGTNEKLFF.

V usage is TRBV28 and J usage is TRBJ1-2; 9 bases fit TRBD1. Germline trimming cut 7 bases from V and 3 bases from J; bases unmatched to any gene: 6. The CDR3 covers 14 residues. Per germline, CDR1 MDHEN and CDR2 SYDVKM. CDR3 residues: CASTMGQGDYGYTF. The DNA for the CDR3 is TGTGCCAGCACCATGGGACAGGGCGACTATGGCTACACCTTC.

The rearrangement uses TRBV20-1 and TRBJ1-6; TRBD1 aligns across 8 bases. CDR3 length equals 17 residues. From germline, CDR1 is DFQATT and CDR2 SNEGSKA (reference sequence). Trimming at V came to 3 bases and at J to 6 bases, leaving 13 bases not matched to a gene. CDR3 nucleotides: TGCAGTGCTAGTGAGGACCACGACAGGGGAATTAATTCACCCCTCCACTTT. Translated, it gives CSASEDHDRGINSPLHF.